The clone carrying this T cell receptor (beta chain) was found a few times. Study processing details: Amplification of reference gene primers provided the estimated nucleated cell counts. The repertoire was sequenced with immunoSEQ multiplex PCR; TCRdb's copy has only in-frame clones and lacks some. The V and J calls and clone size are taken from that table; D and trimming were inferred from the DNA. Of approximately 42,000 clones in the sample, approximately 70% were seen once. The sample belongs to a study of blood T cell repertoires in COVID-19. Study at large: Sources were T cells, B-cell-depleted T cells, or PBMCs; the material itself was cDNA or gDNA.

Sequencing input: peripheral blood. This TCR was recovered from a man at least 80 years old with acute or convalescent COVID-19.

The CDR3 loop reads CASSLWGAGFEKLFF. The CDR3 coding sequence is TGTGCCAGCAGTTTATGGGGGGCAGGATTTGAAAAACTGTTTTTT. This chain links TRBV28 with TRBJ1-4, with D perhaps matching TRBD1 (6 bases). Per the germline V gene, CDR1 is MDHEN and CDR2 is SYDVKM. The CDR3 loop spans 15 amino acids. Trimming removed 0 bases at V and 7 bases at J, with 12 bases between.